The 4 T cell receptor beta chains presented below share a single source sample, sequenced in a study of cytomegalovirus exposure and HLA in healthy donors. Amplification used 60 Vbeta primers and 13 Jbeta primers. Measured with immunoSEQ multiplex PCR; TCRdb has only the in-frame clones, and not every one. The sample yields about 98,000 clones, about 80% seen once. Sequenced sample: PBMCs. The source is a man in his 60s in good health and CMV-seropositive.

A remark on this clone: Germline is not matched at one junction end, which may reflect a read error. The genes are TRBV7-9 and TRBJ2-2; 10 positions match TRBD2. The germline V gene encodes CDR1 SEHNR and CDR2 FQNEAQ (reference sequence). The length of the CDR3 is 15 residues. The CDR3 nucleotides read TGTTCCAGCAGCCGGACTAGCGGCAACACCGGGGAGCTGTTTTTT. Translation gives CSSSRTSGNTGELFF.

Only one count was recorded for this clone. V is TRBV14 and J is TRBJ2-7; possible D gene TRBD1, 5 bases. The germline V and J ends were trimmed by 0 bases and 2 bases, with 20 bases remaining between them. CDR3 length: 18 residues. Germline loops: CDR1 SGHDN, CDR2 FVKESK. For the CDR3, the DNA is TGTGCCAGCAGCCAAGATATGAGTGCGCAGGGCCGCCCCTACGAGCAGTACTTC. Its protein product is CASSQDMSAQGRPYEQYF.

The gene calls are TRBV11-2 and TRBJ2-7, with D perhaps matching TRBD2 (5 bases). V lost 3 bases to trimming and J lost 0 bases, with 6 bases between them. This CDR3 has 13 amino acids. CDR1 SGHAT and CDR2 FQNNGV come from the germline V gene. This CDR3 is CASSLEVSYEQYF. The DNA for the CDR3 is TGTGCCAGCAGCTTGGAGGTCTCCTACGAGCAGTACTTC.

CDR3: CAWSVLSRAEQYF. Here the CDR3 DNA reads TGTGCCTGGAGTGTACTGTCTAGAGCCGAGCAGTACTTC. The V call is TRBV30, the J call TRBJ2-7; D ambiguous. This CDR3 region has 13 residues. Between the trimmed V and J ends, which lost 0 bases and 6 bases, there was a span of 12 bases. Per germline, CDR1 GTSNPN and CDR2 SVGIG (reference sequence).